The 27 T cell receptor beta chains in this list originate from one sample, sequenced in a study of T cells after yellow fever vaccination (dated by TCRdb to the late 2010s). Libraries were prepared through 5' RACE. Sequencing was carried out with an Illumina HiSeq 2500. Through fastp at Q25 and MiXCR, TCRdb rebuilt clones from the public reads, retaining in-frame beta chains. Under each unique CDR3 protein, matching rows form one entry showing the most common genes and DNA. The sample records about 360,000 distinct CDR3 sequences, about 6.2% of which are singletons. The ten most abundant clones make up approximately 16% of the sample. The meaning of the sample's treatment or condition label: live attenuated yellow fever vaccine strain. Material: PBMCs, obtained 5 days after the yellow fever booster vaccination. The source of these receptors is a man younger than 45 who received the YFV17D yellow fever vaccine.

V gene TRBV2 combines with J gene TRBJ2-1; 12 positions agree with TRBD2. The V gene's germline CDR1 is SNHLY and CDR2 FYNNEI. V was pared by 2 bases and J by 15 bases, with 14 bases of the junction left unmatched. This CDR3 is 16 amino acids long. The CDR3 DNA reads TGTGCCAGCAGTGAAACCGGGACTAGCGGGTCCCCCGGTCCGTTCTTC. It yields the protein CASSETGTSGSPGPFF.

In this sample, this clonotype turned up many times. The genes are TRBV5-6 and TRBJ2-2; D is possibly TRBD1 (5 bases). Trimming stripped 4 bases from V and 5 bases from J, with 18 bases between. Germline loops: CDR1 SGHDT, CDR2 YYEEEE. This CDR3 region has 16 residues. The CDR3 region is CASSRTPPRKTGELFF. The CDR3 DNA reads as TGTGCCAGCAGCAGGACACCTCCACGTAAGACCGGGGAGCTGTTTTTT.

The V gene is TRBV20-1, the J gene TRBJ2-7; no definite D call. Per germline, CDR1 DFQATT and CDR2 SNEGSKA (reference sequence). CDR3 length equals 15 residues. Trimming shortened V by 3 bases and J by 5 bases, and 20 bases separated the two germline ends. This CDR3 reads CSASNPGQSSNEQYF. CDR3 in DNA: TGCAGTGCTAGCAATCCGGGTCAGTCGTCTAACGAGCAGTACTTC.

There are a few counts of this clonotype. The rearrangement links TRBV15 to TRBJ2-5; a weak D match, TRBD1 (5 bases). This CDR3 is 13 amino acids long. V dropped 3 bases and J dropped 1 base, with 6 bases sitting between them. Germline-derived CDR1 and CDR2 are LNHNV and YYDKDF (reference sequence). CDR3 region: CATSRDTQETQYF. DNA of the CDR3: TGTGCCACCAGCAGGGACACCCAAGAGACCCAGTACTTC.

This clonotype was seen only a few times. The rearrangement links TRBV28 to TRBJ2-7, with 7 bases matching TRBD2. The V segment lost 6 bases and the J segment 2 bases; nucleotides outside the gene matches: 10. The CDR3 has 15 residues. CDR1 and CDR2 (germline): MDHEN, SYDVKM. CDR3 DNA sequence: TGTGCCAGCAGCACCCGCCGGGACTATCCCTACGAGCAGTACTTC. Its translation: CASSTRRDYPYEQYF.

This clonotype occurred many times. Written as DNA, the CDR3 is TGTGCCAGCAACACTCCGGGACAGGGTCTTACAGATACGCAGTATTTT. Translation: CASNTPGQGLTDTQYF. The rearrangement links TRBV28 to TRBJ2-3; 9 bases align to TRBD1. This CDR3 has 16 amino acids. Germline V CDR1 and CDR2: MDHEN, SYDVKM. V dropped 7 bases and J dropped 3; count of bases not matched to a gene: 11.

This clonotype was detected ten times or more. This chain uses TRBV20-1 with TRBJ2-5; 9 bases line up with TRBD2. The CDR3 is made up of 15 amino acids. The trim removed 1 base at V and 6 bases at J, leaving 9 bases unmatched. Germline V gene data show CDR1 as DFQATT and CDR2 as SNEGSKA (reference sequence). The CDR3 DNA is TGCAGTGCTAGAGGATTAGCGGGAGTTGTCAAGACCCAGTACTTC. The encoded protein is CSARGLAGVVKTQYF.

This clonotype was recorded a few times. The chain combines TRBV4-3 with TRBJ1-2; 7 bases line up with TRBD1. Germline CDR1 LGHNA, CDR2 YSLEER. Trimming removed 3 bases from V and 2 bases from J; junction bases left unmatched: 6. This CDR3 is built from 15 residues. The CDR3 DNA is TGCGCCAGCAGCCAGAGCTCGGGACAGAACTATGGCTACACCTTC. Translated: CASSQSSGQNYGYTF.

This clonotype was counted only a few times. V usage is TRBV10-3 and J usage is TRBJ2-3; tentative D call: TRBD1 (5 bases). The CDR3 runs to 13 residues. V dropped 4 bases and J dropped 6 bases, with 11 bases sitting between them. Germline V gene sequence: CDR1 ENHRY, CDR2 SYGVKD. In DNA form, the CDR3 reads TGTGCCATCAGTGTGGCAGGGCTGGATACGCAGTATTTT. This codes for CAISVAGLDTQYF.

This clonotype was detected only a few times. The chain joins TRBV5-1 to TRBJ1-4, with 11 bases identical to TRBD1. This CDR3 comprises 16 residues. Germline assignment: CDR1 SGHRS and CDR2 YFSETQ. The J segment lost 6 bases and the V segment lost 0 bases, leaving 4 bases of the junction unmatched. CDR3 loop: CASSLGTGGAYEKLFF. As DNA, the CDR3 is TGCGCCAGCAGCTTGGGGACAGGGGGCGCGTATGAAAAACTGTTTTTT.

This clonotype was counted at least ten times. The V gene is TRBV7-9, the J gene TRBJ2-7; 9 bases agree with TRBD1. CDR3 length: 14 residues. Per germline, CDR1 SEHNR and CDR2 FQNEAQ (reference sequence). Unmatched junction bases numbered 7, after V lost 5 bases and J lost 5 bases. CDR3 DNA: TGTGCCAGCAGCCTAAGGGACAGGGTGCACGAGCAGTACTTC. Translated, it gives CASSLRDRVHEQYF. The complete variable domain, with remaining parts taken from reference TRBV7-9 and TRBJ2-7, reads DTGVSQNPRHKITKRGQNVTFRCDPISEHNRLYWYRQTLGQGPEFLTYFQNEAQLEKSRLLSDRFSAERPKGSFSTLEIQRTEQGDSAMYLCASSLRDRVHEQYFGPGTRLTVT.

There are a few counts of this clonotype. The chain's CDR3 is CASRPTGTEDFVPLHF. The DNA of the CDR3 is TGCGCCAGCAGACCCACCGGGACGGAAGATTTTGTACCCCTCCACTTT. This chain connects TRBV5-1 to TRBJ1-6, with a possible D match to TRBD1 (5 bases). Germline CDR1 is SGHRS and CDR2 is YFSETQ. The CDR3 covers 16 residues. V lost 5 bases and J 12 bases, leaving 24 bases between the germline ends.

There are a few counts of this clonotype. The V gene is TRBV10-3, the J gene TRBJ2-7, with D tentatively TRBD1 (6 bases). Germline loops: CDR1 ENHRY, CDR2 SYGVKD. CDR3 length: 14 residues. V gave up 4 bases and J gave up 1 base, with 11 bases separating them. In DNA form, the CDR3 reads TGTGCCATCAGTGCTCAGGACAGTTCCTACGAGCAGTACTTC. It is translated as CAISAQDSSYEQYF.

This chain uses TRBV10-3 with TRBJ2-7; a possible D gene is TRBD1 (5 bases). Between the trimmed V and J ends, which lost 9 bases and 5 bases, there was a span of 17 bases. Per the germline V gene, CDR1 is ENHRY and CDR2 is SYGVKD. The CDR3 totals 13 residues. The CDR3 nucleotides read TGTGCCATTTCTACAGGCCCCCGGAACGAGCAGTACTTC. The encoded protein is CAISTGPRNEQYF.

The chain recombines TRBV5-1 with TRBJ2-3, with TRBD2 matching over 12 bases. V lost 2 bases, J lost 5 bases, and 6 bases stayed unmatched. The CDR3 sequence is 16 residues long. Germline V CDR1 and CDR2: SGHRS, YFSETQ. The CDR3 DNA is TGCGCCAGCAGCTTAATACTAGCGGGAGGCGGAGATACGCAGTATTTT. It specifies CASSLILAGGGDTQYF.

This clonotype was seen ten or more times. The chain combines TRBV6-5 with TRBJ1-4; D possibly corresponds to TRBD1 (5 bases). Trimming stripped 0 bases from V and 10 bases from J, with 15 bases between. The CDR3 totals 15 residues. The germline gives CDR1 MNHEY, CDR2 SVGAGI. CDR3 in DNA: TGTGCCAGCAGTTACTCAGAGGGGCAGGTTGGAAAACTGTTTTTT. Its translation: CASSYSEGQVGKLFF.

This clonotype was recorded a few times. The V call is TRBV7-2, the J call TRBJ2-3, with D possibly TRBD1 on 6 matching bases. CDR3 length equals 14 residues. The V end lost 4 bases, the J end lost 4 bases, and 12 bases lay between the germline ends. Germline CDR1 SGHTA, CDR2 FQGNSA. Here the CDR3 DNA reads TGTGCCAGCAGCTCAGACGCAGGGGCAGATACGCAGTATTTT. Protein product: CASSSDAGADTQYF.

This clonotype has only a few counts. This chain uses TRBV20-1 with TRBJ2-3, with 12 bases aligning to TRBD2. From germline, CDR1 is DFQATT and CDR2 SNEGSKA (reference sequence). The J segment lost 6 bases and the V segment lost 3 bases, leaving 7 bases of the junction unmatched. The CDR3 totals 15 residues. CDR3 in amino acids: CSARQASGRADTQYF. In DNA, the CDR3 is TGCAGTGCTAGGCAGGCTAGCGGGAGGGCCGATACGCAGTATTTT.

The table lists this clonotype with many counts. The CDR3 nucleotides read TGTGCCAGCAGCCCGATACTAGGACTAGCGGGTGTTTCGGGCAATGAGCAGTTCTTC. Protein sequence: CASSPILGLAGVSGNEQFF. This rearrangement joins TRBV5-6 to TRBJ2-1; 11 nucleotides align to TRBD2. The V and J ends lost 4 bases and 6 bases, in that order; junction bases with no gene match: 18. Germline V lookup: CDR1 SGHDT, CDR2 YYEEEE. The CDR3 runs to 19 residues.

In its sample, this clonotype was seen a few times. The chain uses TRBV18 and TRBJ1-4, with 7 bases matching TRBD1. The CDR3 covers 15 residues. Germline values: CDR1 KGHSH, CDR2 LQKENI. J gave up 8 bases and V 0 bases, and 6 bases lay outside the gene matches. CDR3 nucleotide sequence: TGTGCCAGCTCACCACCGGGACAGCGGGACGAAAAACTGTTTTTT. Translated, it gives CASSPPGQRDEKLFF.

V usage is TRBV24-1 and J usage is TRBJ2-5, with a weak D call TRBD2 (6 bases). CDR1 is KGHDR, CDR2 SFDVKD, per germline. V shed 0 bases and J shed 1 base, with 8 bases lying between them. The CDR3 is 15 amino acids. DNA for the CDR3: TGTGCCACCAGTGATTTGTCGACTAGCCAAGAGACCCAGTACTTC. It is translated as CATSDLSTSQETQYF.

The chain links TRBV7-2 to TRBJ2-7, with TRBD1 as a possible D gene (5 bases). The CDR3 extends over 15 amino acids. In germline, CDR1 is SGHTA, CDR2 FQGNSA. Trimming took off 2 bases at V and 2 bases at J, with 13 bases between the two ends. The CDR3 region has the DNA TGTGCCAGCAGCTTACGACAGATTTCCACCTACGAGCAGTACTTC. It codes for CASSLRQISTYEQYF.

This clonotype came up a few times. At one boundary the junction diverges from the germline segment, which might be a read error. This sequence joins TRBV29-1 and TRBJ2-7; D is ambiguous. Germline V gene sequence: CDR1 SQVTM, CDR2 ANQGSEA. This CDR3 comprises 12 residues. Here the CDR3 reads CSVGVQSYEQYF. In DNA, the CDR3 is TGCAGCGTTGGGGTACAGAGCTACGAACAGTACTTC.

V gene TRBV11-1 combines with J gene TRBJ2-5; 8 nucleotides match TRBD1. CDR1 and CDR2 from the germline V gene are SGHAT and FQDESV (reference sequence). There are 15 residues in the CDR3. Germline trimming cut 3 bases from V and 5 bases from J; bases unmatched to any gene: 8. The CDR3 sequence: CASSFAGQGWETQYF. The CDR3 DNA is TGTGCCAGCAGCTTCGCCGGACAGGGTTGGGAGACCCAGTACTTC.

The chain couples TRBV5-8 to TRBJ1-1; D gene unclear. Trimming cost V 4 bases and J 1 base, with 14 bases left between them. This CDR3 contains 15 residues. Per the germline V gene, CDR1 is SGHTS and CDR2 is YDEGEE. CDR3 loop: CASSLDWPANTEAFF. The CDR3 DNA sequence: TGTGCCAGCAGCCTTGATTGGCCAGCGAACACTGAAGCTTTCTTT.

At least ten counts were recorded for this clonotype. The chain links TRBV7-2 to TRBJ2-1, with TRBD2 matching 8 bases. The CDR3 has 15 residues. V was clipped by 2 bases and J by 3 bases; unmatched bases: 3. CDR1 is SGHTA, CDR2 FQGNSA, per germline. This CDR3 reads CASSLRGRIYNEQFF. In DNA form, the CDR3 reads TGTGCCAGCAGCTTACGCGGGAGGATCTACAATGAGCAGTTCTTC.

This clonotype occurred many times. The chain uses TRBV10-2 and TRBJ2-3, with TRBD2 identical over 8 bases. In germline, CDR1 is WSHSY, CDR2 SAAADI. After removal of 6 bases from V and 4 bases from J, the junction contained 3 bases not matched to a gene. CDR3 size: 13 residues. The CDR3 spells CASSSGGPDTQYF. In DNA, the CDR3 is TGCGCCAGCAGCTCGGGAGGGCCAGATACGCAGTATTTT.